Below, 26 T cell receptor beta chains from the same sample are listed, as sequenced in a study of neurological immune-mediated disorders. TCRdb ran MiXCR on the 5' RACE reads and lists one entry per CDR3 protein. The sample holds roughly 80,000 distinct CDR3 sequences, 17% seen once. Sequencing was carried out using PBMCs. These receptors originate from a woman in her forties in good health.

This clonotype was seen at least ten times. The rearrangement links TRBV12-3 or TRBV12-4 to TRBJ2-1, with TRBD2 matching over 12 bases. This CDR3 contains 17 residues. Unmatched junction bases numbered 9, after V lost 1 base and J lost 8 bases. The CDR3 DNA is TGTGCCAGCAGTTTAGTGACTAGCGGGGGCCAAGGGGATGAGCAGTTCTTC. Encoded protein: CASSLVTSGGQGDEQFF.

This clonotype was found many times. The chain has TRBV20-1 and TRBJ2-7, with 9 bases aligning to TRBD1. The CDR3 contains 13 residues. Losses at the gene ends were 6 bases for V and 0 bases for J; bases not matched to a gene: 3. Per germline, CDR1 DFQATT and CDR2 SNEGSKA (reference sequence). This CDR3 is CSALGQGSYEQYV. CDR3 sequence (DNA): TGCAGTGCCCTGGGACAGGGCTCCTACGAGCAGTACGTC.

There are many counts of this clonotype. The V gene is TRBV3-1, the J gene TRBJ1-2, with no clear D. The CDR3 is made up of 11 amino acids. Germline V gives CDR1 LGHDT, CDR2 YNNKEL (reference sequence). Trimming stripped 1 base from V and 8 bases from J, with 5 bases between. The CDR3, as DNA: TGTGCCAGCAGCCAAGGATTCGGCTACACCTTC. Translation gives CASSQGFGYTF.

This clonotype showed up many times. The rearrangement joins TRBV15 to TRBJ2-5; the D call may be TRBD1 or TRBD2 (5 bases each). V shed 0 bases and J shed 5 bases, with 13 bases lying between them. Germline assignment: CDR1 LNHNV and CDR2 YYDKDF (reference sequence). There are 15 residues in the CDR3. The DNA for the CDR3 is TGTGCCACCAGCAGAGAGGCGAGGGGAAGGGAGACCCAGTACTTC. Translating it yields CATSREARGRETQYF.

This clonotype was recorded at least ten times. The rearrangement joins TRBV5-1 to TRBJ2-1, with 9 bases identical to TRBD1. The trim removed 6 bases at V and 5 bases at J, leaving 9 bases unmatched. Germline lookup yields CDR1 SGHRS and CDR2 YFSETQ. CDR3 length: 15 amino acids. CDR3 in amino acids: CASTSPGQGDNEQFF. The CDR3 DNA reads as TGCGCCAGCACCTCACCGGGACAGGGCGACAATGAGCAGTTCTTC. Variable domain in full (rest from reference TRBV5-1 and TRBJ2-1): KAGVTQTPRYLIKTRGQQVTLSCSPISGHRSVSWYQQTPGQGLQFLFEYFSETQRNKGNFPGRFSGRQFSNSRSEMNVSTLELGDSALYLCASTSPGQGDNEQFFGPGTRLTVL.

In its sample, this clonotype was seen many times. The genes are TRBV12-3 or TRBV12-4 and TRBJ1-5; weak D call: TRBD1 (5 bases). V gave up 3 bases and J gave up 5 bases, with 8 bases separating them. The CDR3 runs 13 residues. CDR3 loop: CASSLGGHQPQHF. The DNA of the CDR3 is TGTGCCAGCAGTTTGGGGGGACATCAGCCCCAGCATTTT.

This clonotype has at least ten counts. The chain links TRBV27 to TRBJ1-5; 9 nucleotides line up with TRBD1. CDR1 and CDR2 (germline): MNHEY, SMNVEV (reference sequence). The CDR3 loop spans 16 amino acids. V was pared by 4 bases and J by 3 bases, with 7 bases of the junction left unmatched. As DNA, the CDR3 is TGTGCCAGCAGTTCTGGACAGGGGACGTACAATCAGCCCCAGCATTTT. It is translated as CASSSGQGTYNQPQHF.

The V gene is TRBV5-4, the J gene TRBJ2-4, with D perhaps TRBD1 or TRBD2 (5 bases each). V lost 0 bases, J lost 0 bases, and 10 bases lay in between. Germline V lookup: CDR1 SGHNT, CDR2 YYREEE (reference sequence). This CDR3 has 16 residues. This CDR3 reads CASSLGGTVAKNIQYF. The DNA for the CDR3 is TGTGCCAGCAGCTTGGGGGGGACGGTAGCCAAAAACATTCAGTACTTC.

This clonotype was counted ten times or more. The rearrangement links TRBV7-2 to TRBJ2-5; no clear D gene. Germline values: CDR1 SGHTA, CDR2 FQGNSA. V lost 0 bases, J lost 4 bases, and 9 bases lay in between. The CDR3 has 14 amino acids. The CDR3 sequence is CASSLASQSETQYF. DNA of the CDR3: TGTGCCAGCAGCTTAGCATCGCAGTCAGAGACCCAGTACTTC.

This clonotype was detected many times. This chain links TRBV11-2 with TRBJ2-7; D might be TRBD1 or TRBD2, each matching 5 bases. This CDR3 has 14 residues. From germline, CDR1 is SGHAT and CDR2 FQNNGV. Trimming pared 2 bases from V and 3 bases from J, leaving 11 bases between. CDR3 in DNA: TGTGCCAGCAGCTTATCCCCAGGGAGCTACGAGCAGTACTTC. The encoded protein is CASSLSPGSYEQYF.

This clonotype was counted many times. The chain employs TRBV20-1 and TRBJ1-1, with 8 bases matching TRBD1. Germline assignment: CDR1 DFQATT and CDR2 SNEGSKA (reference sequence). The CDR3 extends over 14 amino acids. Unmatched junction bases numbered 6, after V lost 0 bases and J lost 6 bases. The CDR3 here is CSARELGQAAEAFF. The CDR3 DNA reads as TGCAGTGCTAGAGAATTGGGACAGGCTGCTGAAGCTTTCTTT.

The rearrangement uses TRBV5-1 and TRBJ2-1, with 10 nucleotides matching TRBD1. The ends lost 5 bases at V and 5 bases at J; junction bases unmatched: 4. Germline V lookup: CDR1 SGHRS, CDR2 YFSETQ. The CDR3 covers 14 residues. CDR3 protein: CASRETGGHNEQFF. The CDR3 region has the DNA TGCGCCAGCAGGGAGACAGGGGGCCACAATGAGCAGTTCTTC.

This clonotype was found many times. The chain is built from TRBV20-1 and TRBJ2-3, with TRBD2 as a possible D gene (6 bases). V was cut by 5 bases and J by 3 bases, with 15 bases left in between. This CDR3 has 14 amino acids. Germline V gives CDR1 DFQATT, CDR2 SNEGSKA (reference sequence). CDR3 amino acids: CSAYGGRWTDTQYF. The CDR3 DNA is TGCAGTGCTTATGGGGGGAGGTGGACAGATACGCAGTATTTT.

This clonotype was recorded many times. The rearrangement joins TRBV6-6 to TRBJ2-2; no reliable D call. Germline lookup yields CDR1 MNHNY and CDR2 SVGAGI (reference sequence). This CDR3 is 12 amino acids long. The ends were cut back, 3 bases at V and 4 bases at J, with 3 bases in the middle. The CDR3 sequence: CASSYPTGELFF. CDR3 sequence (DNA): TGTGCCAGCAGTTATCCCACCGGGGAGCTGTTTTTT.

This clonotype was counted many times. The chain uses TRBV5-1 and TRBJ2-5, with 11 bases identical to TRBD1. The CDR3 spans 15 residues. The V and J ends lost 1 base and 5 bases, in that order; junction bases with no gene match: 4. CDR1 is SGHRS and CDR2 is YFSETQ in the germline V gene. CDR3 amino acids: CASSLMGQGEETQYF. Here the CDR3 DNA reads TGCGCCAGCAGCTTGATGGGACAGGGGGAGGAGACCCAGTACTTC. Looking up the rest from reference TRBV5-1 and TRBJ2-5 gives the full variable domain: KAGVTQTPRYLIKTRGQQVTLSCSPISGHRSVSWYQQTPGQGLQFLFEYFSETQRNKGNFPGRFSGRQFSNSRSEMNVSTLELGDSALYLCASSLMGQGEETQYFGPGTRLLVL.

This clonotype was detected ten times or more. The V gene is TRBV5-1, the J gene TRBJ2-2, with D possibly being TRBD2 (5 bases). The CDR3 contains 16 residues. Germline assignment: CDR1 SGHRS and CDR2 YFSETQ. Trimming cost V 0 bases and J 4 bases, with 13 bases left between them. CDR3 amino acids: CASSLAPLEGTGELFF. CDR3 nucleotide sequence: TGCGCCAGCAGCTTGGCCCCCCTAGAGGGCACCGGGGAGCTGTTTTTT.

This clonotype was found many times. The rearrangement uses TRBV7-2 and TRBJ2-3; 7 positions agree with TRBD1. The length of the CDR3 is 15 residues. The ends lost 5 bases at V and 0 bases at J; junction bases unmatched: 5. Germline V gene sequence: CDR1 SGHTA, CDR2 FQGNSA. Here the CDR3 reads CASSRTGASTDTQYF. CDR3 in DNA: TGTGCCAGCAGCAGGACAGGCGCTAGCACAGATACGCAGTATTTT.

This clonotype has at least ten counts. The chain has TRBV7-2 and TRBJ2-3; 9 bases map to TRBD2. Losses at the gene ends were 5 bases for V and 14 bases for J; bases not matched to a gene: 14. The germline V gene has CDR1 SGHTA and CDR2 FQGNSA. The CDR3 totals 14 residues. CDR3 region: CASSPYPGGGAVYF. The DNA for the CDR3 is TGTGCCAGCAGCCCCTATCCCGGCGGGGGGGCGGTGTATTTT. The variable domain in full, completed from reference TRBV7-2 and TRBJ2-3, reads GAGVSQSPSNKVTEKGKDVELRCDPISGHTALYWYRQSLGQGLEFLIYFQGNSAPDKSGLPSDRFSAERTGGSVSTLTIQRTQQEDSAVYLCASSPYPGGGAVYFGPGTRLTVL.

This clonotype was counted ten times or more. The gene calls are TRBV24-1 and TRBJ1-1, with D tentatively TRBD1 (5 bases). The CDR3 contains 14 residues. V was clipped by 12 bases and J by 4 bases, with 20 bases between them. The germline V gene has CDR1 KGHDR and CDR2 SFDVKD. CDR3 protein: CAALFLIGGTEAFF. The CDR3 nucleotides read TGTGCCGCGTTATTCTTGATTGGGGGCACTGAAGCTTTCTTT.

This clonotype was found many times. V and J are TRBV4-1 and TRBJ1-1, with TRBD1 as a possible D gene (6 bases). There are 15 residues in the CDR3. From germline, CDR1 is MGHRA and CDR2 YSYEKL. Trimming cost V 0 bases and J 5 bases, with 13 bases left between them. CDR3 region: CASSQDLFRGTEAFF. Written as DNA, the CDR3 is TGCGCCAGCAGCCAAGATCTATTCAGGGGAACTGAAGCTTTCTTT.

The chain employs TRBV7-2 and TRBJ1-2; perhaps TRBD1 as D (6 bases). V lost 5 bases, J lost 8 bases, and 12 bases lay in between. CDR1 is SGHTA, CDR2 FQGNSA, per germline. This CDR3 contains 12 residues. The CDR3 is CASSAQGRGYTF. In DNA, the CDR3 is TGTGCCAGCAGCGCGCAGGGGCGCGGCTACACCTTC.

This clonotype was picked up many times. The chain joins TRBV20-1 to TRBJ2-2; the D is unclear. The CDR3 extends over 14 amino acids. The V end was cut by 5 bases, the J end by 3 bases, with 13 bases between. Germline lookup yields CDR1 DFQATT and CDR2 SNEGSKA (reference sequence). The CDR3, as DNA: TGCAGTGCTCCTGACCCCGTTGACACCGGGGAGCTGTTTTTT. It specifies CSAPDPVDTGELFF.

This clonotype was counted ten times or more. The chain uses TRBV4-1 and TRBJ1-6; D is possibly TRBD1 (5 bases). Germline CDR1 MGHRA, CDR2 YSYEKL. This CDR3 has 17 amino acids. Trimming shortened V by 1 base and J by 0 bases, and 10 bases separated the two germline ends. CDR3 amino acids: CASSQGLGDSYNSPLHF. In nucleotides, the CDR3 is TGCGCCAGCAGCCAAGGTCTGGGGGACTCCTATAATTCACCCCTCCACTTT.

This clonotype was recorded at least ten times. The chain employs TRBV12-3 or TRBV12-4 and TRBJ2-2, with unresolved D. This CDR3 contains 12 residues. The ends were cut back, 2 bases at V and 7 bases at J, with 5 bases in the middle. The CDR3 DNA follows: TGTGCCAGCAGTTTATCCATCGGGGAGCTGTTTTTT. Its protein is CASSLSIGELFF.

This clonotype was seen many times. The chain carries TRBV10-3 and TRBJ1-4; unclear D gene. Germline V gene sequence: CDR1 ENHRY, CDR2 SYGVKD. V was pared by 5 bases and J by 6 bases, with 10 bases between. The CDR3 extends over 13 amino acids. The CDR3 coding sequence is TGTGCCATCAGTTACGGCCGGGATGAAAAACTGTTTTTT. Translation gives CAISYGRDEKLFF.

Ten or more counts support this clonotype. V usage is TRBV5-1 and J usage is TRBJ1-4, with TRBD1 identical over 10 bases. The CDR3 totals 17 residues. After removal of 5 bases from V and 3 bases from J, the junction contained 10 bases not matched to a gene. The germline gives CDR1 SGHRS, CDR2 YFSETQ. The CDR3 reads CASRRGTGDPPNEKLFF. DNA of the CDR3: TGCGCCAGCAGACGTGGGACAGGGGATCCCCCTAATGAAAAACTGTTTTTT.